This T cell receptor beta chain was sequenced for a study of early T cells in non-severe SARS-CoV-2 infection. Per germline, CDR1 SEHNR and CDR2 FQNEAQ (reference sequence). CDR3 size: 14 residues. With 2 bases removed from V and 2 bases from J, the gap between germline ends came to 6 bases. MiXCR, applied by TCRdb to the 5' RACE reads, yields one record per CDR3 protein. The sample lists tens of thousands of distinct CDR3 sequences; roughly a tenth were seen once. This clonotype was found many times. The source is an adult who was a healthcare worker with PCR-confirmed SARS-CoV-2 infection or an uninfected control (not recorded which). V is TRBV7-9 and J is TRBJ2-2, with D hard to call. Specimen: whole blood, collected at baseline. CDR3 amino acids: CASSLMENTGELFF. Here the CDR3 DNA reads TGTGCCAGCAGCTTAATGGAAAACACCGGGGAGCTGTTTTTT.